Listed below are T cell receptor beta chains from one sample, sequenced in a study of Tregs in tolerant kidney transplant recipients. Using immunoSEQ multiplex PCR, the repertoire was profiled, and TCRdb retains in-frame clones only, with some absent. Of about 110,000 clones in the sample, nearly 90% were seen once. Sequencing used CD4+ T cells from blood, obtained before the transplant. The receptor set was obtained from a human donor who received a combined kidney and bone marrow transplant. CDR3s include the opening cysteine and the closing phenylalanine or tryptophan. The order of the fields is clone size, CDR3 length, D gene, V gene, J gene, CDR3 protein, CDR3 DNA. The D gene is left open where the match is weak. The listing skips clone size in some rows; elsewhere it reads once, few, many or a size class.

>once|16|TRBD1|TRBV5-1|TRBJ2-3
CASSPAPTGGGDTQYF
TGCGCCAGCAGCCCGGCGCCGACAGGGGGTGGGGATACGCAGTATTTT
>-|15|-|TRBV7-9|TRBJ1-3
CASSLNRDSGNTIYF
TGTGCCAGCAGCTTAAACCGGGACTCTGGAAACACCATATATTTT
>-|15|TRBD1|TRBV6-6|TRBJ1-6
CASNAGQFYNSPLHF
TGTGCCAGCAACGCGGGACAGTTCTATAATTCACCCCTCCACTTT
>once|14|-|TRBV7-2|TRBJ1-2
CASSPGSGLGGYTF
TGTGCCAGCAGCCCCGGTTCGGGTCTCGGAGGCTACACCTTC
>-|15|-|TRBV4-3|TRBJ1-1
CASSQDVGGDAEAFF
TGCGCCAGCAGCCAAGATGTTGGGGGGGACGCTGAAGCTTTCTTT
>few|13|-|TRBV5-1|TRBJ2-7
CASSLVSYYEQYF
TGCGCCAGCAGCTTGGTGTCCTACTACGAGCAGTACTTC
>-|15|TRBD1|TRBV23-1|TRBJ1-2
CASSRNPDREDGYTF
TGCGCCAGCAGCCGAAACCCGGACAGGGAGGATGGCTACACCTTC
>-|16|-|TRBV5-1|TRBJ2-3
CASSPMTRSSTDTQYF
TGCGCCAGCAGCCCGATGACACGATCTAGCACAGATACGCAGTATTTT
>-|12|-|TRBV7-2|TRBJ2-3
CASSFFTDTQYF
TGTGCCAGCAGCTTCTTCACAGATACGCAGTATTTT
>-|13|-|TRBV28|TRBJ2-7
CASSPPLTLEQYF
TGTGCCAGCAGTCCCCCTCTGACTCTCGAGCAGTACTTC
>-|13|-|TRBV2|TRBJ2-1
CASSLIGSDEQFF
TGTGCCAGCAGCCTGATAGGGAGCGATGAGCAGTTCTTC
>-|15|TRBD1|TRBV5-1|TRBJ1-1
CASSLGGGFFTEAFF
TGCGCCAGCAGCTTGGGAGGGGGCTTTTTCACTGAAGCTTTCTTT
>-|17|TRBD2|TRBV7-2|TRBJ2-5
CASSLALRRGGLETQYF
TGTGCCAGCAGCTTAGCGTTGAGGCGGGGGGGCCTGGAGACCCAGTACTTC
>once|15|TRBD1|TRBV4-1|TRBJ1-2
CASSQGTGRLYGYTF
TGCGCCAGCAGCCAAGGGACAGGACGCCTTTATGGCTACACCTTC
>-|18|TRBD2|TRBV19|TRBJ2-1
CASSISWGRLAVFNEQFF
TGTGCCAGTAGTATAAGCTGGGGTCGGCTAGCGGTTTTCAATGAGCAGTTCTTC
>-|15|TRBD1|TRBV7-9|TRBJ1-3
CASSSRQGTGNTIYF
TGTGCCAGCAGCTCCCGACAGGGAACTGGAAACACCATATATTTT
>-|15|TRBD1|TRBV7-2|TRBJ1-5
CASSPDRVDNQPQHF
TGTGCCAGCAGTCCCGACAGGGTCGACAATCAGCCCCAGCATTTT
>-|13|-|TRBV11-3|TRBJ2-2
CASSLQGTGELFF
TGTGCCAGCAGCTTACAGGGTACCGGGGAGCTGTTTTTT
>-|16|TRBD1|TRBV2|TRBJ2-1
CASSSGGQGAINEQFF
TGTGCCAGCAGTTCGGGAGGACAGGGGGCGATTAATGAGCAGTTCTTC
>-|16|TRBD2|TRBV9|TRBJ2-1
CASSALLAEAYNEQFF
TGTGCCAGCAGCGCTCTTCTAGCGGAAGCCTACAATGAGCAGTTCTTC
>-|15|TRBD1|TRBV6-1|TRBJ2-7
CASQAGTGGFDEQYF
TGTGCCAGCCAAGCCGGGACAGGGGGCTTCGACGAGCAGTACTTC
>-|15|TRBD2|TRBV7-2|TRBJ2-1
CASSLGLAEYNEQFF
TGTGCCAGCAGCTTAGGACTAGCGGAGTACAATGAGCAGTTCTTC
>-|15|TRBD1|TRBV7-9|TRBJ1-4
CASSLRTGGEEKLFF
TGTGCCAGCAGCTTGCGGACAGGGGGGGAGGAAAAACTGTTTTTT
>-|14|-|TRBV19|TRBJ2-3
CASSSPRAGGTQYF
TGTGCCAGTAGTAGCCCCCGAGCGGGCGGGACGCAGTATTTT